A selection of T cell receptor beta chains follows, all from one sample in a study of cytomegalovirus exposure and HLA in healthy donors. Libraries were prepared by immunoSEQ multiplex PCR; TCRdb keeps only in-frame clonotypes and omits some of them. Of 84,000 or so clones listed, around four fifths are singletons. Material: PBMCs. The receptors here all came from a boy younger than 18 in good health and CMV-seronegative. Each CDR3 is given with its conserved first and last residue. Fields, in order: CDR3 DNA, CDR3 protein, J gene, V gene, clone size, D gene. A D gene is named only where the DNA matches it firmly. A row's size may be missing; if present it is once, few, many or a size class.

TGTGCCAGCAGCGCGGACAGTTATGAAAAACTGTTTTTT CASSADSYEKLFF TRBJ1-4 TRBV9 NA NA
TGTGCCAGCTCAGAGGACAGGGTGGAAGGGCAGTACTTC CASSEDRVEGQYF TRBJ2-7 TRBV18 NA TRBD1
TGCAGCGTTGACCAGTCTAACTATGGCTACACCTTC CSVDQSNYGYTF TRBJ1-2 TRBV29-1 NA NA
TGTGCCAGCAGCTCCGGGACAGGGGCCTTATATGGCTACACCTTC CASSSGTGALYGYTF TRBJ1-2 TRBV28 NA TRBD1
TGTGCCAGCAGATCAGGGGGCAGTGGCTATGGCTACACCTTC CASRSGGSGYGYTF TRBJ1-2 TRBV28 NA TRBD1
TGTGCCATCCCGGACAGAGCCTACGAGCAGTACTTC CAIPDRAYEQYF TRBJ2-7 TRBV6-5 NA NA
TGTGCCAGCAGTCAGGGCCCAAACACCATATATTTT CASSQGPNTIYF TRBJ1-3 TRBV9 NA NA
TGTGCCAGCAGAAAGGGGGCCAGCGACACTGAAGCTTTCTTT CASRKGASDTEAFF TRBJ1-1 TRBV27 NA TRBD1
TGTGCCAGCAGTGATCAGGGGCCCTACGAGCAGTACTTC CASSDQGPYEQYF TRBJ2-7 TRBV25-1 NA NA
TGTGCCAGCAGTTACTTCAGCAGGGGGGACACTGAAGCTTTCTTT CASSYFSRGDTEAFF TRBJ1-1 TRBV6-6 few TRBD1
TGTGCCAGCTCGGACAGGGTAGGTCAGCCCCAGCATTTT CASSDRVGQPQHF TRBJ1-5 TRBV27 once TRBD1
TGTGCCAGCTCACTTTGGGAGGGTAACGAGCAGTACTTC CASSLWEGNEQYF TRBJ2-7 TRBV18 NA TRBD2
TGTGCCAGCAGCTTAGAAAAAGGGACAGGGAATTCACCCCTCCACTTT CASSLEKGTGNSPLHF TRBJ1-6 TRBV7-2 NA TRBD1
TGTGCCAGCAGCACTAGCGGGAGCTACAGATACAATGAGCAGTTCTTC CASSTSGSYRYNEQFF TRBJ2-1 TRBV9 NA TRBD2
TGTGCCAGCAGCCAAGATTGGCCGGGACTCACTGGAGAGCAGTACTTC CASSQDWPGLTGEQYF TRBJ2-7 TRBV4-2 NA NA
TGCAGCGGTATCACGGGACTAGCTCAAAACATTCAGTACTTC CSGITGLAQNIQYF TRBJ2-4 TRBV29-1 NA TRBD2
TGTGCCAGCAGTTACAGACAGGGGGAAGAGACCCAGTACTTC CASSYRQGEETQYF TRBJ2-5 TRBV6-6 NA TRBD1
TGTGCCACCAGCAGAGGGCAGGGGTGGGAGACCCAGTACTTC CATSRGQGWETQYF TRBJ2-5 TRBV15 NA NA
TGTGCCAGCAGCCGACTAGCGGGGTTAGATACGCAGTATTTT CASSRLAGLDTQYF TRBJ2-3 TRBV7-8 NA TRBD2
TGTGCCAGCAGCCCCTCCTGGGGAGACTATGGCTACACCTTC CASSPSWGDYGYTF TRBJ1-2 TRBV11-2 NA NA
TGTGCCAGCATGGGCAGTCACTCCTACGAGCAGTACTTC CASMGSHSYEQYF TRBJ2-7 TRBV28 few NA
TGTGCCAGCAGCTTGGGACAGGGACTGATGACCGGGGAGCTGTTTTTT CASSLGQGLMTGELFF TRBJ2-2 TRBV7-2 NA TRBD1
TGTGCCAGCATTGACGGGTACCCGGCCTACGAGCAGTACTTC CASIDGYPAYEQYF TRBJ2-7 TRBV6-6 NA NA
TGTGCCAGCAGCGGAGACAGCTCCTCTGGAAACACCATATATTTT CASSGDSSSGNTIYF TRBJ1-3 TRBV7-8 NA NA
TGTGCCAGCAGCCCGCGGACAGGATTGAACACTGAAGCTTTCTTT CASSPRTGLNTEAFF TRBJ1-1 TRBV14 NA TRBD1
TGTGCCAGCTCGCCCGGACTAGCAGGCTCCTACGAGCAGTACTTC CASSPGLAGSYEQYF TRBJ2-7 TRBV18 NA TRBD2
TGTGCCAGCAGTTTAGGGCGGGAGCTAGGCGAGCAGTACTTC CASSLGRELGEQYF TRBJ2-7 TRBV28 once TRBD2
TGTGCCAGCAGCGTCACTAGCGGGAGTACCGAGCAGTACTTC CASSVTSGSTEQYF TRBJ2-7 TRBV9 once TRBD2
TGTGCCACCAGCGGGGGGGGGCTTTGGGGGTCCCAGAACGAGCAGTACTTC CATSGGGLWGSQNEQYF TRBJ2-7 TRBV15 NA NA
TGTGCCAGCAGCTCCTTGAGGGGGTCCCAAAACATTCAGTACTTC CASSSLRGSQNIQYF TRBJ2-4 TRBV11-2 NA NA
TGTGCCAGCTCACCACAGTGGCCTGAAGCTTTCTTT CASSPQWPEAFF TRBJ1-1 TRBV18 NA NA
TGCGCCAGCAGCCGAATTCTTGGGGGGAAGTACGAGCAGTACTTC CASSRILGGKYEQYF TRBJ2-7 TRBV4-1 NA NA
TGTGCCAGCAGCCCCCCGACAAGCTCCTACGAGCAGTACTTC CASSPPTSSYEQYF TRBJ2-7 TRBV7-2 NA NA
TGTGCCAGCAGCTTGGAGGAGAGCTACGAGCAGTACTTC CASSLEESYEQYF TRBJ2-7 TRBV5-4 NA NA
TGTGCCAGCAGTTTATTCAGAAATAGAGGAGAGCAGTACTTC CASSLFRNRGEQYF TRBJ2-7 TRBV27 NA NA
TGTGCCACCAGCAGAGACTACGATTCTAACTATGGCTACACCTTC CATSRDYDSNYGYTF TRBJ1-2 TRBV15 once NA
TGTGCCAGCAGTAGCCGACACCCACAAGGCCCCGGGGAGCTGTTTTTT CASSSRHPQGPGELFF TRBJ2-2 TRBV28 NA NA
TGTGCCAGCAGCTTGGATGGGGGGGCCATCTACAATGAGCAGTTCTTC CASSLDGGAIYNEQFF TRBJ2-1 TRBV5-6 NA NA
TGTGCCTGGAGTGTAGAGAGCAATCAGCCCCAGCATTTT CAWSVESNQPQHF TRBJ1-5 TRBV30 NA NA
TGTGCCAGCAGCTTAGTAAGGGGACACTCGAACACTGAAGCTTTCTTT CASSLVRGHSNTEAFF TRBJ1-1 TRBV7-2 NA NA
TGTGCCAGCAGCTTAGCGGGGGCGCAAGGCTACACCTTC CASSLAGAQGYTF TRBJ1-2 TRBV7-9 NA NA
TGCGCCAGCAGCTCGGGACAGGGGGCAAGGGATGAAAAACTGTTTTTT CASSSGQGARDEKLFF TRBJ1-4 TRBV5-1 NA TRBD1
TGTGCCAGCAGTCGATCAGGGACTTTCCAAGAGACCCAGTACTTC CASSRSGTFQETQYF TRBJ2-5 TRBV6-5 NA NA
TGTGCCAGCAGCTTAGCGGACAGTTCCCGAAACACCATATATTTT CASSLADSSRNTIYF TRBJ1-3 TRBV7-9 NA NA
TGTGCCAGCAGTTTGGGACTAGCGGTCGCCGGGGAGCTGTTTTTT CASSLGLAVAGELFF TRBJ2-2 TRBV13 NA TRBD2
TGTGCCAGCAGCCCCTTCCGGGACAGGGGAGTAAATGAGCAGTTCTTC CASSPFRDRGVNEQFF TRBJ2-1 TRBV5-6 NA TRBD1
TGTGCCAGCAGCCCCGTGGGCGGGGTAGGTCGCACCGGGGAGCTGTTTTTT CASSPVGGVGRTGELFF TRBJ2-2 TRBV13 NA NA
TGTGCCAGCAGCTACCTGGGGGGGAACTACGAGCAGTACTTC CASSYLGGNYEQYF TRBJ2-7 TRBV7-8 NA TRBD2
TGTGCCAGCAGCTCTAAGGGGGACCCCTATGGCTACACCTTC CASSSKGDPYGYTF TRBJ1-2 TRBV7-9 NA NA
TGTGCCAGCAGTGAACTCGGACTTGGACCGGAGAAAACCTACGAGCAGTACTTC CASSELGLGPEKTYEQYF TRBJ2-7 TRBV2 NA NA
TGTGCCTGGAGTGGGGACAGGGTCGGTCAGCCCCAGCATTTT CAWSGDRVGQPQHF TRBJ1-5 TRBV30 few TRBD1
TGTGCCAGCAGTTTACTTTCCTACGAGCAGTACTTC CASSLLSYEQYF TRBJ2-7 TRBV28 NA NA
TGTGCCAGCAGTTACTACGACAGCTATGGCTACACCTTC CASSYYDSYGYTF TRBJ1-2 TRBV6-5 NA NA
TGTGCCAGCAGCCCTGACAGGGGGCGTCAGTTCTTC CASSPDRGRQFF TRBJ2-1 TRBV9 NA TRBD1
TGCGCCAGCAGCTCGGGTAGCGGGAGGGCCAGTAGAGATACGCAGTATTTT CASSSGSGRASRDTQYF TRBJ2-3 TRBV5-1 NA TRBD2